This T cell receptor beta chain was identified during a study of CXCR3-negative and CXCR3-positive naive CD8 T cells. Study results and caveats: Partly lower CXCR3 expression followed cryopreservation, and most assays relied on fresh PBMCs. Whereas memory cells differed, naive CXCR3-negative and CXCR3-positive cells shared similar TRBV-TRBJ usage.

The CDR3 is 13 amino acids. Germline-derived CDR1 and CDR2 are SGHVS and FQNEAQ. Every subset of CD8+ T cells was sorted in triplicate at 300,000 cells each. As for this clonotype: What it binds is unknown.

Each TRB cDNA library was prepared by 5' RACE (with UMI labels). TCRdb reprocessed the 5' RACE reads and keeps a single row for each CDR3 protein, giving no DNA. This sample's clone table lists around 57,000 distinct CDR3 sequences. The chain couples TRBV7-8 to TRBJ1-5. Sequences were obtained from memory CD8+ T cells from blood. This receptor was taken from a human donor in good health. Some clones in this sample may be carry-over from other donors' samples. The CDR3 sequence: CASSLNSMELQHF.